This T cell receptor (beta chain) was recovered during a study of blood T cell repertoires in COVID-19. Study-level information: Some COVID-19 samples were acute and others convalescent; all came from the United States, Italy and Spain. Sample material is recorded as cDNA or gDNA derived from T cells, B-cell-depleted T cells, or PBMCs.

Authors' analysis steps: Nucleated cell counts were estimated from reference gene primer amplification. The repertoire was sequenced with immunoSEQ multiplex PCR; TCRdb's copy has only in-frame clones and lacks some. V and J calls and clone size are copied from that table; D and trimming were computed from the DNA. This sample has around 160,000 clones; about 88% occur once, and the top ten carry roughly a fifth. The sequence was collected from a woman older than 75 with acute or convalescent COVID-19. The sequencing sample was made of peripheral blood.

This CDR3 reads CASSVLSDNEQFF. In DNA form, the CDR3 reads TGTGCCAGCAGCGTACTTAGCGACAATGAGCAGTTCTTC. The chain has TRBV9 and TRBJ2-1; a weak D match, TRBD2 (5 bases). This CDR3 has 13 residues. V was trimmed by 1 base and J by 5 bases, leaving 7 bases between them. The germline V gene encodes CDR1 SGDLS and CDR2 YYNGEE.